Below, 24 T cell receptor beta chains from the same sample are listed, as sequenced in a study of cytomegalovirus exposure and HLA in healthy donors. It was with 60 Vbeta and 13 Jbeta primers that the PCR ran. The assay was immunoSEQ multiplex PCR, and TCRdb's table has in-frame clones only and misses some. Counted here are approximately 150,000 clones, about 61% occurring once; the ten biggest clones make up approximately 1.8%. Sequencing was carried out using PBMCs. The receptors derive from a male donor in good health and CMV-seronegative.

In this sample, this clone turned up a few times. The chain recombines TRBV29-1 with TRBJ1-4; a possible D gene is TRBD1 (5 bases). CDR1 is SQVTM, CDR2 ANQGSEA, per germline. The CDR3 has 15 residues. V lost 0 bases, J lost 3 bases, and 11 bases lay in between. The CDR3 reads CSVEDSSGSNEKLFF. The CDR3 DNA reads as TGCAGCGTTGAAGATAGCTCAGGGTCTAATGAAAAACTGTTTTTT.

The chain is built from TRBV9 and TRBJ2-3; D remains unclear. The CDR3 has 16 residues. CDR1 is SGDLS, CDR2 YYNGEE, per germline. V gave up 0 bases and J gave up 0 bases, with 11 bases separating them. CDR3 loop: CASSVGVTSSTDTQYF. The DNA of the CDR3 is TGTGCCAGCAGCGTAGGGGTGACATCTAGCACAGATACGCAGTATTTT.

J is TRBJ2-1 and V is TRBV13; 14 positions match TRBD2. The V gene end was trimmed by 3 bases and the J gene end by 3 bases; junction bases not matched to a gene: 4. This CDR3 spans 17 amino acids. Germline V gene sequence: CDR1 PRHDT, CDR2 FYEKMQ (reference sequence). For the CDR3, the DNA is TGTGCCAGCAGCTTCGGACTAGCGGGGGGCCACTACAATGAGCAGTTCTTC. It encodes CASSFGLAGGHYNEQFF.

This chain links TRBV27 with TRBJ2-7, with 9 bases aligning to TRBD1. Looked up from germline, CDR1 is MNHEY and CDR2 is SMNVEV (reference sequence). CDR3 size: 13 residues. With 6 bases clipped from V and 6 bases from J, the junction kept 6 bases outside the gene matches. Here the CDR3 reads CASRGTGTPEQYF. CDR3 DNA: TGTGCCAGCAGGGGGACAGGGACACCCGAGCAGTACTTC.

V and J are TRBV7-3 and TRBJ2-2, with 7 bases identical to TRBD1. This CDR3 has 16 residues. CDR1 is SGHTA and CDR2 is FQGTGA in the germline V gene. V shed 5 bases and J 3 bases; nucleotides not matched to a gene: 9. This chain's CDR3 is CASSPTGRLDTGELFF. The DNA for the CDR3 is TGTGCCAGCAGCCCGACAGGGCGTTTGGACACCGGGGAGCTGTTTTTT.

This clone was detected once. The CDR3 is CASSVDRGRDEQYF. CDR3 bases: TGTGCCAGCAGCGTAGACAGGGGGCGGGACGAGCAGTACTTC. The J gene is TRBJ2-7, the V gene TRBV7-6, with 10 positions matching TRBD1. CDR3 length equals 14 residues. The V gene's germline CDR1 is SGHVS and CDR2 FNYEAQ. Germline trimming cut 5 bases from V and 5 bases from J; bases unmatched to any gene: 6.

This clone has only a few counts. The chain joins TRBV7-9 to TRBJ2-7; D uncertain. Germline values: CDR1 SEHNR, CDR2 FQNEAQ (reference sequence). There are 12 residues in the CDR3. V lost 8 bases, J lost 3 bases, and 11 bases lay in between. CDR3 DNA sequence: TGTGCCAGCGAGGCCCTTAACTACGAGCAGTACTTC. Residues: CASEALNYEQYF. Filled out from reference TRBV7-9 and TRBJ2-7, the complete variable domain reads DTGVSQNPRHKITKRGQNVTFRCDPISEHNRLYWYRQTLGQGPEFLTYFQNEAQLEKSRLLSDRFSAERPKGSFSTLEIQRTEQGDSAMYLCASEALNYEQYFGPGTRLTVT.

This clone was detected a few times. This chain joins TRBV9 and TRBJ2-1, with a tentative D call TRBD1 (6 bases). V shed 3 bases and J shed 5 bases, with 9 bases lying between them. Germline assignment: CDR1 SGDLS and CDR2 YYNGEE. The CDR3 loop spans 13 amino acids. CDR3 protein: CASSGTVHNEQFF. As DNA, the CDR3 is TGTGCCAGCAGCGGGACAGTCCACAATGAGCAGTTCTTC. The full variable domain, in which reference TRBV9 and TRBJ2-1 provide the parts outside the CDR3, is DSGVTQTPKHLITATGQRVTLRCSPRSGDLSVYWYQQSLDQGLQFLIQYYNGEERAKGNILERFSAQQFPDLHSELNLSSLELGDSALYFCASSGTVHNEQFFGPGTRLTVL.

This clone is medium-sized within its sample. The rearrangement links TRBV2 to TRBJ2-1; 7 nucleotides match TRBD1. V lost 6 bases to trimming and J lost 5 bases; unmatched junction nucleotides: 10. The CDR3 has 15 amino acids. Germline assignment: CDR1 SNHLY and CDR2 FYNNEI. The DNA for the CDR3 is TGTGCCAGCAGCAATCCGGGACAGCCTAACAATGAGCAGTTCTTC. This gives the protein CASSNPGQPNNEQFF.

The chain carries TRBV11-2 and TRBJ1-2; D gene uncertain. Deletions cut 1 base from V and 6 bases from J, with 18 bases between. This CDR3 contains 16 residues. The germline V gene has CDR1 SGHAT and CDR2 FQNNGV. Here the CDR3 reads CASSLGWEPGMHGYTF. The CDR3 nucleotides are TGTGCCAGCAGCTTAGGTTGGGAGCCCGGAATGCATGGCTACACCTTC. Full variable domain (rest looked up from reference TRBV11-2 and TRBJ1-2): EAGVAQSPRYKIIEKRQSVAFWCNPISGHATLYWYQQILGQGPKLLIQFQNNGVVDDSQLPKDRFSAERLKGVDSTLKIQPAKLEDSAVYLCASSLGWEPGMHGYTFGSGTRLTVV.

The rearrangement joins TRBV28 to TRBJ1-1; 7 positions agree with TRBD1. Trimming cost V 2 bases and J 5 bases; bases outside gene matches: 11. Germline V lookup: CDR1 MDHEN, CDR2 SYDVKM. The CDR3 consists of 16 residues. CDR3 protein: CASSLMFGAGGTEAFF. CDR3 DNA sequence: TGTGCCAGCAGTTTAATGTTTGGGGCAGGGGGTACTGAAGCTTTCTTT.

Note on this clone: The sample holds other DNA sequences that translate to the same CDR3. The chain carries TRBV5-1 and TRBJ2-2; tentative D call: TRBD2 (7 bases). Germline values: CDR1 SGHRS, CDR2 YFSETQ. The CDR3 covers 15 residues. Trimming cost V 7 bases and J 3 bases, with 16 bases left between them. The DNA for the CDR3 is TGCGCCAGCGACCTAGGGGGGGGGCACACCGGGGAGCTGTTTTTT. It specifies CASDLGGGHTGELFF.

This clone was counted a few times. The CDR3 region has the DNA TGTGCCAGCAGTGTACGGACAGGGTGGTATGGCTACACCTTC. This sequence encodes CASSVRTGWYGYTF. The genes are TRBV6-1 and TRBJ1-2; 8 bases are shared with TRBD1. Germline values: CDR1 MNHNS, CDR2 SASEGT. Trimming took 4 bases from V and 5 from J; bases not matched to a gene: 6. CDR3 length: 14 amino acids.

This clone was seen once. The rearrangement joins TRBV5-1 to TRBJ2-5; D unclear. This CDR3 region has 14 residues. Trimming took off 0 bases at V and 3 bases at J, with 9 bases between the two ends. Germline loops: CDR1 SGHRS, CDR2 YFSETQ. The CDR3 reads CASSLVRGKETQYF. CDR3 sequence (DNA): TGCGCCAGCAGCTTGGTACGCGGTAAAGAGACCCAGTACTTC.

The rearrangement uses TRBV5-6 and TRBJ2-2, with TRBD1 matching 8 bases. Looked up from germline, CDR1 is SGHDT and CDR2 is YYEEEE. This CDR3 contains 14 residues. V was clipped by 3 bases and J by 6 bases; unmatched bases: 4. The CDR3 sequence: CASSSTGEAGELFF. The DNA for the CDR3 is TGTGCCAGCAGCTCGACAGGGGAAGCCGGGGAGCTGTTTTTT.

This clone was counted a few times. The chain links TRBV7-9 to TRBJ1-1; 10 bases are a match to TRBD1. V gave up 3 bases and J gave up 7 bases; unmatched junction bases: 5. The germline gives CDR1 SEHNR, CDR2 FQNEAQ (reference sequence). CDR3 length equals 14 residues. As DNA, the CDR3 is TGTGCCAGCAGCTTCGGACAGGGGGGGATTGAAGCTTTCTTT. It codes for CASSFGQGGIEAFF.

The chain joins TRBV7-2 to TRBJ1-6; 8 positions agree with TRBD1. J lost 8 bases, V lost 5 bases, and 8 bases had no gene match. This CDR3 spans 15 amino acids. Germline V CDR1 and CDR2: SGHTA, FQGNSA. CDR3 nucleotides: TGTGCCAGCAGCGAGCGGACAGGGTCTGATTCACCCCTCCACTTT. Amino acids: CASSERTGSDSPLHF.

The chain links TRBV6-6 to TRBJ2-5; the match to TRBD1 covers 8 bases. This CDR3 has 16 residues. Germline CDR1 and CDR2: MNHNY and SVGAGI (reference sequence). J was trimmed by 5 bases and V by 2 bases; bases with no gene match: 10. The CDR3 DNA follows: TGTGCCAGCAGTTACACCGGACAGGGCCTTATGGAGACCCAGTACTTC. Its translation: CASSYTGQGLMETQYF.

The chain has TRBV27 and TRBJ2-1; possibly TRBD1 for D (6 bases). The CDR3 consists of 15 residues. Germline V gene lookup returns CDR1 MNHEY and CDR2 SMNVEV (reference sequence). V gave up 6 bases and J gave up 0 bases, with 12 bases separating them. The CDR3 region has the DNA TGTGCCAGCAGCATGGACAGAAGCTCCTACAATGAGCAGTTCTTC. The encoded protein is CASSMDRSSYNEQFF.

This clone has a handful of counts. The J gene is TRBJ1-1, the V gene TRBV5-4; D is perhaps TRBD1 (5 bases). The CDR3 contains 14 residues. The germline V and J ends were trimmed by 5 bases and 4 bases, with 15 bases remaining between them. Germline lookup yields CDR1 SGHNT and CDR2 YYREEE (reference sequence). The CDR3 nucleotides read TGTGCCAGCAGGGCGGGGGGGGTCGGCACTGAAGCTTTCTTT. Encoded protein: CASRAGGVGTEAFF. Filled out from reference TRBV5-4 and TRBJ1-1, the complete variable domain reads ETGVTQSPTHLIKTRGQQVTLRCSSQSGHNTVSWYQQALGQGPQFIFQYYREEENGRGNFPPRFSGLQFPNYSSELNVNALELDDSALYLCASRAGGVGTEAFFGQGTRLTVV.

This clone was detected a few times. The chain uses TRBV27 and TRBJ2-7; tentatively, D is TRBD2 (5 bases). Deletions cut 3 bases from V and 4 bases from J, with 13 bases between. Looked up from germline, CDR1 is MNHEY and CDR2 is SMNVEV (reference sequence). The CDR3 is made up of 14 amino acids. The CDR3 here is CASSLAGGTYEQYF. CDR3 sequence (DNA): TGTGCCAGCAGTTTGGCAGGAGGTACGTACGAGCAGTACTTC.

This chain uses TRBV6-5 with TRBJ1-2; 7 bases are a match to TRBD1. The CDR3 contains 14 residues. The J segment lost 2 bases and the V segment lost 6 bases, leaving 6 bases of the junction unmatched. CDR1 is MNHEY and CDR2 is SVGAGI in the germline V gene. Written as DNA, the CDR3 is TGTGCCAGCAGCCGGGACAGAAAGAACTATGGCTACACCTTC. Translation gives CASSRDRKNYGYTF.

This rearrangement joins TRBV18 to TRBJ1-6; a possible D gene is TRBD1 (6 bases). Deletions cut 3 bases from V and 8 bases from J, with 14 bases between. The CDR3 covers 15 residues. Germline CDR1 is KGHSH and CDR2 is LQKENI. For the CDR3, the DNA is TGTGCCAGCTCACCGCAGGGGCAGGATGATTCACCCCTCCACTTT. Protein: CASSPQGQDDSPLHF.

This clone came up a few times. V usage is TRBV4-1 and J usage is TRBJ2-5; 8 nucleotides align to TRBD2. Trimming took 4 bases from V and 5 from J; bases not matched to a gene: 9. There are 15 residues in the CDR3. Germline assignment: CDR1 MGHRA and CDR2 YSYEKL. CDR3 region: CASSLDSGVGETQYF. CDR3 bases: TGCGCCAGCAGCCTGGATAGCGGGGTCGGGGAGACCCAGTACTTC.